The next 5 T cell receptor beta chains were all read from a single sample in a study of identical twins. TCRdb processed the 5' RACE reads anew with MiXCR; each CDR3 protein has one entry. The table has 650,000 to 750,000 distinct CDR3 sequences, about 20% seen once; the top ten hold about 4.5%. This same sample was also part of a study on T cells expressing NK-cell markers.

Sequenced material: PBMCs. The origin of the receptors is a woman aged 18-29 years in good health.

This clonotype was counted a few times. CDR3 in amino acids: CASSLDPFSGYTF. The DNA of the CDR3 is TGTGCCAGCAGCTTGGATCCGTTCTCTGGCTACACCTTC. V and J are TRBV5-6 and TRBJ1-2; no definite D call. Trimming left V 0 bases short and J 7 bases short, with 10 bases between. This CDR3 contains 13 residues. The germline V gene has CDR1 SGHDT and CDR2 YYEEEE.

This clonotype was recorded at least ten times. The chain couples TRBV6-5 to TRBJ1-5; tentative D call: TRBD1 (6 bases). The CDR3 loop spans 14 amino acids. The germline V gene encodes CDR1 MNHEY and CDR2 SVGAGI. The ends were cut back, 0 bases at V and 12 bases at J, with 15 bases in the middle. The CDR3 DNA sequence: TGTGCCAGCAGTTACTCGATCGGGGACACCCTCCAGCATTTT. This gives the protein CASSYSIGDTLQHF.

The chain combines TRBV29-1 with TRBJ1-4; D is unresolved. Germline loops: CDR1 SQVTM, CDR2 ANQGSEA. The CDR3 spans 13 residues. Trimming cost V 6 bases and J 5 bases, with 13 bases left between them. CDR3 in DNA: TGCAGCGTACTGACAAGGTCAAATGAAAAACTGTTTTTT. Protein product: CSVLTRSNEKLFF.

This clonotype was counted ten times or more. The chain recombines TRBV6-6 with TRBJ1-1; D not certain. Trimming took off 2 bases at V and 3 bases at J, with 4 bases between the two ends. The CDR3 covers 12 residues. Germline assignment: CDR1 MNHNY and CDR2 SVGAGI (reference sequence). CDR3 coding DNA: TGTGCCAGCAGTTACGCGTACACTGAAGCTTTCTTT. The encoded protein is CASSYAYTEAFF.

This chain joins TRBV6-8 and TRBJ2-5; D is uncertain. This CDR3 contains 13 residues. Germline CDR1 is MNHGY and CDR2 is SAAAGT. Trimming took 6 bases from V and 3 from J, leaving 11 bases between them. This CDR3 is CASREPGEETQYF. CDR3 nucleotides: TGTGCCAGCAGGGAACCGGGTGAAGAGACCCAGTACTTC.